These 8 T cell receptor beta chains were all obtained from the same sample, sequenced in a study of cytomegalovirus exposure and HLA in healthy donors. PCR used 60 Vbeta primers and 13 Jbeta primers. TCRdb keeps only in-frame clones here, not all; method: immunoSEQ multiplex PCR. The sample contains under 85,000 clones, around 70% of which appear only once. Sequenced material: PBMCs. These receptors were taken from a woman in her twenties or thirties in good health and CMV-seropositive.

The rearrangement links TRBV18 to TRBJ2-7, with D possibly matching TRBD2 (6 bases). CDR1 and CDR2 from the germline V gene are KGHSH and LQKENI. The CDR3 has 16 amino acids. Trimming cost V 0 bases and J 0 bases, with 12 bases left between them. The CDR3, as DNA: TGTGCCAGCTCACCACCGGCAGGAGGGAGCTCCTACGAGCAGTACTTC. This encodes CASSPPAGGSSYEQYF.

The rearrangement links TRBV5-1 to TRBJ2-7, with 12 bases matching TRBD1. With 4 bases clipped from V and 2 bases from J, the junction kept 10 bases outside the gene matches. The CDR3 spans 17 residues. CDR1 and CDR2 (germline): SGHRS, YFSETQ. CDR3 bases: TGCGCCAGCAGCACCGGGACAGGGGGCTTCGCTACCTACGAGCAGTACTTC. It codes for CASSTGTGGFATYEQYF.

In regard to this clone: In the same sample, other DNA sequences code for this CDR3. The chain has TRBV5-1 and TRBJ2-7, with D tentatively TRBD1 (6 bases). The CDR3 extends over 13 amino acids. Germline V gene lookup returns CDR1 SGHRS and CDR2 YFSETQ. Deletions cut 3 bases from V and 1 base from J, with 8 bases between. The CDR3 loop is CASSSDSSYEQYF. The CDR3 DNA sequence: TGCGCCAGCAGCTCGGACAGTTCCTACGAGCAGTACTTC. Combining the CDR3 with reference TRBV5-1 and TRBJ2-7 gives the whole variable domain KAGVTQTPRYLIKTRGQQVTLSCSPISGHRSVSWYQQTPGQGLQFLFEYFSETQRNKGNFPGRFSGRQFSNSRSEMNVSTLELGDSALYLCASSSDSSYEQYFGPGTRLTVT.

The chain joins TRBV28 to TRBJ2-5; weak D call: TRBD2 (6 bases). The CDR3 extends over 17 amino acids. Germline CDR1 reads MDHEN; CDR2 reads SYDVKM. Deletions cut 3 bases from V and 4 bases from J, with 21 bases between. The CDR3 DNA reads TGTGCCAGCAGTTTGGGTCTTATACGAGCGGGTAGAGAGACCCAGTACTTC. As protein: CASSLGLIRAGRETQYF.

The chain carries TRBV11-2 and TRBJ1-5; possibly TRBD1 for D (6 bases). V was clipped by 4 bases and J by 1 base, with 8 bases between them. The germline gives CDR1 SGHAT, CDR2 FQNNGV. The CDR3 runs to 14 residues. The CDR3 loop reads CASSWTESNQPQHF. The CDR3, as DNA: TGTGCCAGCAGCTGGACAGAAAGCAATCAGCCCCAGCATTTT.

V is TRBV29-1 and J is TRBJ2-6; D unresolved. The V and J ends lost 4 bases and 4 bases respectively, with 8 bases between them. The CDR3 loop spans 13 amino acids. Germline loops: CDR1 SQVTM, CDR2 ANQGSEA. The CDR3 coding sequence is TGCAGCGTTGGAATGGCAGGGGCCAACGTCCTGACTTTC. It codes for CSVGMAGANVLTF.

The J gene is TRBJ1-5, the V gene TRBV7-2, with a weak D call TRBD1 (5 bases). This CDR3 comprises 14 residues. Trimming cost V 6 bases and J 7 bases, with 16 bases left between them. Germline V CDR1 and CDR2: SGHTA, FQGNSA. CDR3 in amino acids: CASSSGGGGQPQHF. The DNA for the CDR3 is TGTGCCAGCAGTTCCGGGGGGGGAGGGCAGCCCCAGCATTTT.

This clone has a handful of counts. Different DNA sequences within this sample yield the same CDR3. This chain joins TRBV16 and TRBJ2-7; 8 bases fit TRBD1. V was clipped by 1 base and J by 5 bases; unmatched bases: 7. This CDR3 region has 15 residues. The V gene's germline CDR1 is KGHSY and CDR2 FQNENV. CDR3: CASSQYGRGRDEQYF. DNA for the CDR3: TGTGCCAGCAGCCAATATGGCAGGGGGCGAGACGAGCAGTACTTC.